Below, 3 T cell receptor beta chains from the same sample are listed, as sequenced in a study of T cells in Graves' hyperthyroidism and ophthalmopathy. Authors of the study amplified TCR beta CDR3 regions from RNA transcripts. First-round RT-PCR with HTBI primers amplified the TCR CDR3 region. TCRdb processed the multiplex PCR reads anew with MiXCR; each CDR3 protein has one entry. The sample has 600,000 or so distinct CDR3 sequences; roughly 15% are singletons. The sample was blood. The receptors originated from a woman in her forties or fifties with Graves' ophthalmopathy.

This clonotype was detected a few times. The rearrangement links TRBV7-9 to TRBJ1-1; D uncertain. Trimming removed 4 bases from V and 2 bases from J, with 8 bases in between. The CDR3 consists of 13 residues. The germline CDR1 and CDR2 sequences are SEHNR and FQNEAQ (reference sequence). The CDR3 reads CASSSEPNTEAFF. As DNA, the CDR3 is TGTGCCAGCAGCTCCGAACCAAACACTGAAGCTTTCTTT.

Many counts were recorded for this clonotype. The rearrangement joins TRBV5-5 to TRBJ2-3, with D uncertain. Per germline, CDR1 SGHKS and CDR2 YYEKEE (reference sequence). The V gene lost 0 bases and the J gene lost 2 bases, with 7 bases spanning the gap. The CDR3 covers 14 residues. CDR3 region: CASSLADLTDTQYF. The CDR3 nucleotides read TGTGCCAGCAGCTTGGCCGACCTCACAGATACGCAGTATTTT.

This clonotype was seen ten or more times. DNA of the CDR3: TGCAGTGCTAGAGATCAGGGGGCGCACTCCCGTTACGAGCAGTACTTC. Translating gives CSARDQGAHSRYEQYF. This chain uses TRBV20-1 with TRBJ2-7, with TRBD1 matching 8 bases. With 0 bases clipped from V and 4 bases from J, the junction kept 11 bases outside the gene matches. This CDR3 has 16 residues. In germline, CDR1 is DFQATT, CDR2 SNEGSKA (reference sequence).